Below are 15 T cell receptor beta chains sequenced from a single sample in a study of T cell responses to AZD1222 COVID-19 vaccine. Method: immunoSEQ multiplex PCR; TCRdb's copy keeps in-frame clones and lacks some. The repertoire includes 100,000 to 150,000 clones, approximately 91% of them detected once, and roughly 0.98% sits in the top ten. Sequencing used peripheral blood, obtained 28 days after the second AZD1222 dose. These TCRs come from an adult who received the AZD1222 COVID-19 vaccine.

This clone was recorded once. J is TRBJ1-1 and V is TRBV28, with D hard to call. The CDR3 has 14 amino acids. The V end lost 5 bases, the J end lost 12 bases, and 22 bases lay between the germline ends. CDR1 MDHEN and CDR2 SYDVKM come from the germline V gene. The DNA of the CDR3 is TGTGCCAGCAGTCCGACTACGACAATAACTCGTCCTTTCTTT. Translation: CASSPTTTITRPFF.

This clone was seen only a few times. V gene TRBV4-2 combines with J gene TRBJ2-3; 7 nucleotides align to TRBD1. V lost 4 bases, J lost 6 bases, and 10 bases stayed unmatched. There are 15 residues in the CDR3. Germline lookup yields CDR1 LGHNA and CDR2 YNFKEQ. In DNA, the CDR3 is TGTGCCAGCAGCCCGTGGACAGGCAAGGGGGATACGCAGTATTTT. It encodes CASSPWTGKGDTQYF.

V is TRBV5-5 and J is TRBJ1-2; perhaps TRBD1 as D (5 bases). The CDR3 runs 15 residues. V was trimmed by 0 bases and J by 2 bases, leaving 11 bases between them. Germline CDR1 SGHKS, CDR2 YYEKEE (reference sequence). Here the CDR3 DNA reads TGTGCCAGCAGCTTGGTTACAGGTTCAAACTATGGCTACACCTTC. Protein sequence: CASSLVTGSNYGYTF. Complete variable domain (other parts from reference TRBV5-5 and TRBJ1-2): DAGVTQSPTHLIKTRGQQVTLRCSPISGHKSVSWYQQVLGQGPQFIFQYYEKEERGRGNFPDRFSARQFPNYSSELNVNALLLGDSALYLCASSLVTGSNYGYTFGSGTRLTVV.

The V call is TRBV4-1, the J call TRBJ2-7; D perhaps matches TRBD1 (5 bases). There are 16 residues in the CDR3. Trimming took 2 bases from V and 3 from J, leaving 17 bases between them. CDR1 and CDR2 from the germline V gene are MGHRA and YSYEKL. CDR3 protein: CASSQNPGSGVYEQYF. The DNA of the CDR3 is TGCGCCAGCAGCCAAAATCCAGGGTCGGGCGTCTACGAGCAGTACTTC.

The rearrangement uses TRBV5-1 and TRBJ2-7, with a tentative D call TRBD1 (6 bases). This CDR3 comprises 14 residues. The V gene lost 5 bases and the J gene lost 7 bases, with 19 bases spanning the gap. Germline V gene sequence: CDR1 SGHRS, CDR2 YFSETQ. DNA of the CDR3: TGCGCCAGCAGATCACAGGGCTCCGGTCGGGAGCAGTACTTC. Translation: CASRSQGSGREQYF.

The V gene is TRBV12-3 or TRBV12-4, the J gene TRBJ1-2, with TRBD1 matching 9 bases. V lost 5 bases, J lost 4 bases, and 2 bases stayed unmatched. CDR3 size: 13 residues. Here the CDR3 DNA reads TGTGCCAGCAGTCTGGGACAGGGCTATGGCTACACCTTC. This gives the protein CASSLGQGYGYTF.

This chain links TRBV11-1 with TRBJ2-7, with 12 bases aligning to TRBD2. Germline CDR1 reads SGHAT; CDR2 reads FQDESV (reference sequence). This CDR3 comprises 14 residues. V trimming: 5 bases; J trimming: 6 bases; junction bases outside the gene matches: 5. CDR3 bases: TGTGCCAGCAGCCAGACTAGCGGGGGCGGCGAGCAGTACTTC. Encoded protein: CASSQTSGGGEQYF.

The V gene is TRBV5-1, the J gene TRBJ1-3; tentative D call: TRBD1 (5 bases). Trimming removed 0 bases at V and 4 bases at J, with 11 bases between. CDR3 length equals 15 residues. Germline V gene data show CDR1 as SGHRS and CDR2 as YFSETQ. The CDR3 reads CASSLGGRDGNTIYF. The CDR3 bases are TGCGCCAGCAGCTTGGGGGGCAGGGACGGAAACACCATATATTTT.

The chain joins TRBV7-9 to TRBJ1-1; D call uncertain. Germline V CDR1 and CDR2: SEHNR, FQNEAQ (reference sequence). CDR3 length equals 12 residues. The V end was cut by 3 bases, the J end by 5 bases, with 7 bases between. CDR3 in amino acids: CASSFLETEAFF. The CDR3 DNA reads as TGTGCCAGCAGCTTTTTGGAGACTGAAGCTTTCTTT.

This rearrangement joins TRBV2 to TRBJ1-6; D perhaps matches TRBD1 (5 bases). Trimming removed 6 bases from V and 7 bases from J, with 16 bases in between. The length of the CDR3 is 15 residues. The germline CDR1 and CDR2 sequences are SNHLY and FYNNEI. The CDR3 loop is CASRVFWDANSPLHF. CDR3 sequence (DNA): TGTGCCAGCAGGGTCTTTTGGGACGCAAATTCACCCCTCCACTTT.

The V call is TRBV7-9, the J call TRBJ2-1; 7 nucleotides align to TRBD2. Trimming cost V 2 bases and J 5 bases; bases outside gene matches: 9. This CDR3 is built from 16 residues. Germline V CDR1 and CDR2: SEHNR, FQNEAQ (reference sequence). CDR3 region: CASSLLGGSIDNEQFF. As DNA, the CDR3 is TGTGCCAGCAGCTTACTAGGCGGGAGTATAGACAATGAGCAGTTCTTC.

The V gene is TRBV6-6, the J gene TRBJ1-5; possibly TRBD1 for D (6 bases). CDR3 length: 14 amino acids. From germline, CDR1 is MNHNY and CDR2 SVGAGI (reference sequence). V was shortened by 7 bases and J by 7 bases, with 17 bases between the two germline ends. CDR3 DNA sequence: TGTGCCAGCACCAACAAAGGGGGAGCGCAGCCCCAGCATTTT. It specifies CASTNKGGAQPQHF.

The rearrangement links TRBV9 to TRBJ1-6; D remains unclear. Germline CDR1 is SGDLS and CDR2 is YYNGEE. With 0 bases removed from V and 14 bases from J, the gap between germline ends came to 12 bases. This CDR3 contains 13 residues. The CDR3 sequence: CASSVEEDVTLHF. The CDR3 bases are TGTGCCAGCAGCGTAGAGGAGGACGTCACCCTCCACTTT.

The chain carries TRBV5-8 and TRBJ1-4; D may be TRBD1 (6 bases). V lost 3 bases and J lost 3, with 9 bases in between. The CDR3 runs 14 residues. Germline CDR1 reads SGHTS; CDR2 reads YDEGEE. CDR3 loop: CASSWTVPNEKLFF. CDR3 nucleotide sequence: TGTGCCAGCAGCTGGACAGTCCCTAATGAAAAACTGTTTTTT.

The chain joins TRBV3-1 (or the pseudogene TRBV3-2) to TRBJ2-1, with 14 bases aligning to TRBD2. The germline CDR1 and CDR2 sequences are LGHDT and YNNKEL (reference sequence). The CDR3 is 20 amino acids. J was trimmed by 3 bases and V by 4 bases; bases with no gene match: 14. The CDR3 region has the DNA TGTGCCAGCAGCCCAAGACAGGGGACTAGCGGGAGAAACCGCTACAATGAGCAGTTCTTC. This encodes CASSPRQGTSGRNRYNEQFF.